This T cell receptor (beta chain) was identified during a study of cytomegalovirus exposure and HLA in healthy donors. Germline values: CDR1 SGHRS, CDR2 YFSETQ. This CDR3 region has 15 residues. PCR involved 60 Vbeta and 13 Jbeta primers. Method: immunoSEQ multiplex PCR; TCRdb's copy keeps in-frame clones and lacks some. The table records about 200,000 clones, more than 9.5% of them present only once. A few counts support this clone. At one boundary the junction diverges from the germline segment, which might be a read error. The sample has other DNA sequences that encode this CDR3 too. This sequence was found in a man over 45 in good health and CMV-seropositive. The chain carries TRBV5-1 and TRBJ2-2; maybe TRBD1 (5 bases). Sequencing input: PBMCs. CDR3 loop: CASSLALGPSGELFF. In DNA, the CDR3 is TGCGCCAGCAGTTTGGCCCTGGGGCCCTCCGGGGAGCTGTTTTTT.